This entry is about one T cell receptor (beta chain). The CDR3 runs 16 residues. Trimming at V came to 3 bases and at J to 8 bases, leaving 14 bases not matched to a gene. The V gene's germline CDR1 is LGHNA and CDR2 YNFKEQ. These data originate in a study of shared clonotypes between healthy human individuals. Overall study: A couple of women and a few men aged 18 to 49 made up the donors. Every donor yielded three CD4 naive, three CD4 memory, two CD8 naive and one CD8 memory plate.

Only in-frame clones appear in the TCRdb table, and some are missing; sequencing was by immunoSEQ multiplex PCR. The sample records 2,500,000 or so clones, just under 95% being singletons. The chain joins TRBV4-2 to TRBJ2-3; 7 nucleotides line up with TRBD2. The sample consisted of naive CD4+ T cells from PBMCs. The subset was: CD45RA+ positively selected. This receptor was taken from a young man in good health. Some clones in this sample may be carry-over from other donors' samples. The CDR3, as DNA: TGTGCCAGCAGCCAGGAAGCGGCGGGAGCCCCGGGTACGCAGTATTTT. This sequence encodes CASSQEAAGAPGTQYF.